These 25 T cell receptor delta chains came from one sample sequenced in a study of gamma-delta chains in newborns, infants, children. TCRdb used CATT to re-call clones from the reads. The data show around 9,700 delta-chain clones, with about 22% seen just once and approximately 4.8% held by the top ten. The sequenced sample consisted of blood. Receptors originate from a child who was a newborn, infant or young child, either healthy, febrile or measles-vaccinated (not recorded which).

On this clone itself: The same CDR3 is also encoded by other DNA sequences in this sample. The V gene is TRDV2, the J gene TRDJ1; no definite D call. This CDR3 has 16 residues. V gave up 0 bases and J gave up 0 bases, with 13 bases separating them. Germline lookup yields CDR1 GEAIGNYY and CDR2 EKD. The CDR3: CACDTVGEPHTDKLIF. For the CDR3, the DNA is TGTGCCTGTGACACCGTGGGAGAACCCCACACCGATAAACTCATCTTT.

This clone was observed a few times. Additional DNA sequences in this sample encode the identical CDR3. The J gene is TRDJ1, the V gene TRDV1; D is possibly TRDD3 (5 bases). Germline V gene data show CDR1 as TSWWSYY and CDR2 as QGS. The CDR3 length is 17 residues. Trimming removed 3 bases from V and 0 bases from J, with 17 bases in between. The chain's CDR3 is CALGDTWRIRNTDKLIF. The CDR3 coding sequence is TGTGCTCTTGGGGATACATGGAGGATAAGGAACACCGATAAACTCATCTTT.

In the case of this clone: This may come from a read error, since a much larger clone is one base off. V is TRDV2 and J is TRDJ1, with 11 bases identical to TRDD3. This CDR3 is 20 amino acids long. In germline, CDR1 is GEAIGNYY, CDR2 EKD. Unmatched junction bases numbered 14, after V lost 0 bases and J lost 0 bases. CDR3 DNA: TGTGCCTGTGACACCGTTGGGGGATACGCGGGAGAGTGGAACACCGATAAACTCATCTTT. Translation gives CACDTVGGYAGEWNTDKLIF.

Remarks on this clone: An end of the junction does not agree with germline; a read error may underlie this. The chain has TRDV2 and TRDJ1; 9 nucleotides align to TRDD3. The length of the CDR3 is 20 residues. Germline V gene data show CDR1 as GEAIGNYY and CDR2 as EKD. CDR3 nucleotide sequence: TGTGCCTGTGACCCTGTACTGGGGGACACTACAGGACCTCTCACCGATAAACCCATCTTT. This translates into CACDPVLGDTTGPLTDKPIF.

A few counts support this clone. In DNA, the CDR3 is TGTGCCTGTGACACTATAATTGGGGGATACCCCACCGATAAACTCATCTTT. The encoded protein is CACDTIIGGYPTDKLIF. V is TRDV2 and J is TRDJ1, with 10 positions matching TRDD3. Germline V gives CDR1 GEAIGNYY, CDR2 EKD. The CDR3 contains 17 residues. V shed 1 base, J shed 1 base, and the junction held 8 bases outside the gene matches.

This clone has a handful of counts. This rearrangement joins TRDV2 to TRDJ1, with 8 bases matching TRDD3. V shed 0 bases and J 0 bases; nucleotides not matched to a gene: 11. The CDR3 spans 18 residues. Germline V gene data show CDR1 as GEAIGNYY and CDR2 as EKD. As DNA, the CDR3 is TGTGCCTGTGACACCGTACGGGATACGCGGGCCTACACCGATAAACTCATCTTT. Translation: CACDTVRDTRAYTDKLIF.

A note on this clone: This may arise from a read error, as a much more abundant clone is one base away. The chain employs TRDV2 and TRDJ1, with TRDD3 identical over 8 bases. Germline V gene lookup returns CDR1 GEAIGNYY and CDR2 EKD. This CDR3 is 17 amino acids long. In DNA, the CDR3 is TGTGCCTGTGACACCTTGGGGGATCGGGGGTTCGCCGATAGACTCATCTTT. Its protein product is CACDTLGDRGFADRLIF.

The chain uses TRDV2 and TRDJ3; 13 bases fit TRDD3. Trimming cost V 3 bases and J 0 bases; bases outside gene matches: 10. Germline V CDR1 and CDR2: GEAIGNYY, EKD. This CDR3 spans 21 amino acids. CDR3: CACDSVLGDTDSSWDTRQMFF. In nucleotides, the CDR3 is TGTGCCTGTGACTCGGTACTGGGGGATACGGACAGCTCCTGGGACACCCGACAGATGTTTTTC.

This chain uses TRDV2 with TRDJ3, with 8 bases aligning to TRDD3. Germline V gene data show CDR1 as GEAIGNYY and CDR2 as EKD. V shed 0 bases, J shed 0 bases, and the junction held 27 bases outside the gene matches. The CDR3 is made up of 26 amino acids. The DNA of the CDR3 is TGTGCCTGTGACACCGGGAGCAACTACGAGGGTACTGGGGGTTTTCACAGCTCCTGGGACACCCGACAGATGTTTTTC. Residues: CACDTGSNYEGTGGFHSSWDTRQMFF.

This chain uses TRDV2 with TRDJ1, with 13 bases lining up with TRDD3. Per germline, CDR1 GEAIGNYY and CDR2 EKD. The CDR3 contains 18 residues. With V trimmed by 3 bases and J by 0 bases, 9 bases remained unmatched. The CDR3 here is CACDHLLGDTLDTDKLIF. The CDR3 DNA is TGTGCCTGTGACCACTTACTGGGGGATACGCTAGACACCGATAAACTCATCTTT.

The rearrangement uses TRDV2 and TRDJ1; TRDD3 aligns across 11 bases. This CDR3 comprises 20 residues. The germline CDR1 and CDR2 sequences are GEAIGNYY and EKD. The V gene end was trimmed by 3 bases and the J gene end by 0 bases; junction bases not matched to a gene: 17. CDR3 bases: TGTGCCTGTGACGAGCTTATGGGGGATACGCCCTTGGATGACACCGATAAACTCATCTTT. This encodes CACDELMGDTPLDDTDKLIF.

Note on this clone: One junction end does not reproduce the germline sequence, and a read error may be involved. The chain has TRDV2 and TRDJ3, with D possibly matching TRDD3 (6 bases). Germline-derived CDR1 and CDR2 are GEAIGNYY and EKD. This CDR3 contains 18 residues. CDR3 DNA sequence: TGTGCCTGTGACACTGGGGGGTCCAGCTCCTGGGGCACCCGACAGATGTTTTTC. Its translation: CACDTGGSSSWGTRQMFF.

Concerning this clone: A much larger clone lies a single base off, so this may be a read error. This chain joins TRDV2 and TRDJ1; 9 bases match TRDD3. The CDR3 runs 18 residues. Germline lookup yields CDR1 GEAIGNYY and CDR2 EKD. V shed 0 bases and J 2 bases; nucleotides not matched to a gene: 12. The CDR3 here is CACDTVGRGYALTDKLIF. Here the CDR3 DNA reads TGTGCCTGTGACACCGTAGGCCGGGGATACGCGTTAACCGATAAACTCATCTTT.

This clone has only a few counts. The CDR3: CACTSLGGPSSWDTRQMFF. Written as DNA, the CDR3 is TGTGCCTGTACTTCACTGGGGGGTCCGAGCTCCTGGGACACCCGACAGATGTTTTTC. V gene TRDV2 combines with J gene TRDJ3, with TRDD3 matching over 8 bases. With V trimmed by 6 bases and J by 0 bases, 12 bases remained unmatched. Germline CDR1 is GEAIGNYY and CDR2 is EKD. The CDR3 is 19 residues long.

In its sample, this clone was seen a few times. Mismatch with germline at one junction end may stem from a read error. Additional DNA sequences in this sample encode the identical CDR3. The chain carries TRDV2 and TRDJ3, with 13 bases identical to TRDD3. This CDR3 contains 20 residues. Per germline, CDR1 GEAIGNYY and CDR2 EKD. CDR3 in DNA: TGTGCCTGTGACACACTGGGGGATACGCAGAGGTCCTGGGACACCCGACAGATGTTCTTC. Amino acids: CACDTLGDTQRSWDTRQMFF.

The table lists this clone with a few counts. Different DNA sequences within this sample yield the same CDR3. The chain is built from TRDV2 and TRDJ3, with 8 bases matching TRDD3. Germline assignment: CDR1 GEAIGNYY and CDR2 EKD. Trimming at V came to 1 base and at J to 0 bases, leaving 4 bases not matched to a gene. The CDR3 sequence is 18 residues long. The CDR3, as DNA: TGTGCCTGTGACACGGGATACGCAAGCTCCTGGGACACCCGACAGATGTTTTTC. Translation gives CACDTGYASSWDTRQMFF.

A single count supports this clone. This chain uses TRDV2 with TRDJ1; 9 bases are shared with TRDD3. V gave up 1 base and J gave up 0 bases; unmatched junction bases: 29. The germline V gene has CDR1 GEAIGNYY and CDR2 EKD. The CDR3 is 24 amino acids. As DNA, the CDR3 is TGTGCCTGTGACACGGTCTATAGAGGGGATACGCGGGACGACCTTCTGATATACACCGATAAACTCATCTTT. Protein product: CACDTVYRGDTRDDLLIYTDKLIF.

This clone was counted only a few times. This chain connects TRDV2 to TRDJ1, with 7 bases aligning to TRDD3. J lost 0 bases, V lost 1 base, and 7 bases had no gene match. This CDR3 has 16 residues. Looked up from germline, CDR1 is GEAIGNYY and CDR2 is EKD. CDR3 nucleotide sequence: TGTGCCTGTGACACGGCATTTGGGGGAAACACCGATAAACTCATCTTT. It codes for CACDTAFGGNTDKLIF.

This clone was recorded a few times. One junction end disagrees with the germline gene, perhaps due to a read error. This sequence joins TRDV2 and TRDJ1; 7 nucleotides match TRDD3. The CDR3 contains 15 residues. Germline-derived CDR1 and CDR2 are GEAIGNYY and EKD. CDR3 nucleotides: TGTGCCTGTGACGTACTGGGGTCGTACACCGATAAACTCACCTTT. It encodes CACDVLGSYTDKLTF.

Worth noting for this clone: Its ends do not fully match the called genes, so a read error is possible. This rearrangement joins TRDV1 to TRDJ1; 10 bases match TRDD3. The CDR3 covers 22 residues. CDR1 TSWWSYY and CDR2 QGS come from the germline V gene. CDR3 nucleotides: TGTGCTATTGGGGAACCCCTACTGCCTAGAGTACTGGGGGATCACCGGTCCGATAAACTCATCTTT. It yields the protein CAIGEPLLPRVLGDHRSDKLIF.

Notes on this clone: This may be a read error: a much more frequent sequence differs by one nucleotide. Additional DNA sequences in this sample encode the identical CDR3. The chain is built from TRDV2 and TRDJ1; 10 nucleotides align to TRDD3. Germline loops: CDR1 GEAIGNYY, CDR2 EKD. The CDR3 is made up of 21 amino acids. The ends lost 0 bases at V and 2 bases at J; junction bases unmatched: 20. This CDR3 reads CACDTVRYEELGDGGTDKLIF. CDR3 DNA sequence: TGTGCCTGTGACACCGTAAGGTATGAAGAACTGGGGGATGGGGGTACCGATAAACTCATCTTT.

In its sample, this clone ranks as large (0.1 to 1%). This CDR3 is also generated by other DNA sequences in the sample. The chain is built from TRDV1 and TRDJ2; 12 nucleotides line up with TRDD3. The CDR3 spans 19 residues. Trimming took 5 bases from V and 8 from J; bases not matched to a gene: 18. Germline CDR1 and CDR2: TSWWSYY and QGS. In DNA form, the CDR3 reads TGTGCTCTTGGGACCCAAGGTCCCGTTTACTGGGGGATACCGGCACAACTCTTCTTT. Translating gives CALGTQGPVYWGIPAQLFF.

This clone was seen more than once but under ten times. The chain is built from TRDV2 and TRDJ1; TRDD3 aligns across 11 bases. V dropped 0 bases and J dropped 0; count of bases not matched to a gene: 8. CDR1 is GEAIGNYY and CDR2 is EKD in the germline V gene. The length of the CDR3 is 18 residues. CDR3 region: CACDTVAGGYRYTDKLIF. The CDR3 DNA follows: TGTGCCTGTGACACCGTCGCTGGGGGATACAGGTACACCGATAAACTCATCTTT.

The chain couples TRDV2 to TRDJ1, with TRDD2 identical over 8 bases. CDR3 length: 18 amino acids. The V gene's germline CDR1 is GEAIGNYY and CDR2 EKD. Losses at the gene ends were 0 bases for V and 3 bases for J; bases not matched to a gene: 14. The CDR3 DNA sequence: TGTGCCTGTGACACCGTCGCTTCCTACACTCGTACGTCCGATAAACTCATCTTT. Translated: CACDTVASYTRTSDKLIF.

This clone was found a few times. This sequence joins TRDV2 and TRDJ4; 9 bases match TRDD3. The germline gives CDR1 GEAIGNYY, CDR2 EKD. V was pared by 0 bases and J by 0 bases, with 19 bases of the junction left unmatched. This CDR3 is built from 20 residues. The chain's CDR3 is CACDTMAGILGDPPPRPLIF. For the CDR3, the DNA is TGTGCCTGTGACACCATGGCGGGAATACTGGGGGACCCACCACCCAGACCCCTGATCTTT.